The clone carrying this T cell receptor (beta chain) came up once. This record comes from a study of blood T cell repertoires in COVID-19. The CDR3 extends over 15 amino acids. V lost 1 base and J 8 bases, leaving 17 bases between the germline ends. Germline CDR1 and CDR2: MGHDK and SYGVNS. Original analysis: Reference gene primer amplification yielded estimated nucleated cell counts. The protocol was immunoSEQ multiplex PCR, while the TCRdb copy is restricted to in-frame clones and leaves out a portion. D and trimming come from the DNA, and the V and J calls and clone size come from that table. The sample yields about 83,000 clones, roughly nine tenths seen once.

V is TRBV25-1 and J is TRBJ1-2, with D uncertain. The specimen was peripheral blood. The TCR was taken from a man in his sixties with acute or convalescent COVID-19. The DNA for the CDR3 is TGTGCCAGCAGTGAATCAGTGGTGAACGTCGGGGGCTACACCTTC. Translating it yields CASSESVVNVGGYTF.